A selection of T cell receptor beta chains follows, all from one sample in a study of CD8 T cells in ankylosing spondylitis. MiXCR, applied by TCRdb to the 5' RACE reads, yields one record per CDR3 protein. The repertoire holds 200,000 to 250,000 distinct CDR3 sequences, with approximately 20% as singletons. Sequenced: blood, either unsorted or a sorted T cell fraction (not recorded which). The receptors derive from a male donor with ankylosing spondylitis. Each CDR3 is given with its conserved first and last residue. Fields, in order: J gene, V gene, CDR3 protein.

>TRBJ2-3|TRBV11-3
CASSVRTDTQYF
>TRBJ2-3|TRBV7-9
CASSLVGVTDTQYF
>TRBJ2-5|TRBV2
CASNGETQYF
>TRBJ1-1|TRBV2
CASLSNTEAFF
>TRBJ2-3|TRBV6-1
CASRRGGFTDTQYF
>TRBJ2-1|TRBV7-6
CASSLSLTGTSFNEQFF
>TRBJ2-4|TRBV7-2
CASSFLDSENIQYF
>TRBJ2-1|TRBV7-9
CASTLPRDSHNEQFF
>TRBJ1-6|TRBV10-2
CASLGTGENSPLHF
>TRBJ1-1|TRBV7-9
CASSPRWSGDGSAEAFF
>TRBJ2-7|TRBV29-1
CSVEERGQEYEQYF
>TRBJ1-2|TRBV4-1
CASSQEGGFPNYGYTF
>TRBJ2-1|TRBV27
CASSLQGGPGEQFF
>TRBJ2-2|TRBV29-1
CSVESGRTNTGELFF
>TRBJ1-2|TRBV12-3/TRBV12-4
CASSLDLNYGYTF
>TRBJ1-5|TRBV28
CASTTPIHRTGGGQPQHF
>TRBJ2-5|TRBV15
CATSRVPGGLKETQYF
>TRBJ2-3|TRBV18
CASSLGLAGPSDTQYF
>TRBJ1-1|TRBV7-9
CASSLAPGAFF
>TRBJ1-6|TRBV4-1
CAGSLEPQRANSPLHF
>TRBJ1-6|TRBV4-1
CASSQDNLRYYNSPLHF
>TRBJ1-2|TRBV7-2
CASSLIAAEINYGYTF